The 9 T cell receptor beta chains below come from one sample, sequenced in a study of blood T cell repertoires in COVID-19. Data came from immunoSEQ multiplex PCR; TCRdb stores just in-frame clones and leaves some out. The table lists some 200,000 clones, around 91% of them singletons. The specimen sequenced was PBMCs or T cells enriched from blood (not recorded which). The source of these receptors is a woman younger than 30 in a cohort exposed to, infected with or recovered from COVID-19 (not recorded which).

This chain uses TRBV11-2 with TRBJ2-1; a weak D match, TRBD1 (6 bases). CDR1 is SGHAT, CDR2 FQNNGV, per germline. V was trimmed by 5 bases and J by 2 bases, leaving 13 bases between them. This CDR3 has 15 amino acids. The CDR3 DNA is TGTGCCAGCAGCCTGAACAGGGATCCCTACAATGAGCAGTTCTTC. Encoded protein: CASSLNRDPYNEQFF.

J is TRBJ2-2 and V is TRBV28; D uncertain. Germline values: CDR1 MDHEN, CDR2 SYDVKM. The V end lost 6 bases, the J end lost 4 bases, and 12 bases lay between the germline ends. The CDR3 loop spans 14 amino acids. The CDR3, as DNA: TGTGCCAGCAGGAGCGCTCTCGTCACCGGGGAGCTGTTTTTT. It encodes CASRSALVTGELFF.

The CDR3: CASSQQLAGGQDTQYF. The CDR3 DNA sequence: TGTGCCAGCAGCCAGCAACTAGCGGGGGGGCAAGATACGCAGTATTTT. The rearrangement links TRBV4-2 to TRBJ2-3; TRBD2 aligns across 13 bases. J gave up 5 bases and V 3 bases, and 5 bases lay outside the gene matches. Per germline, CDR1 LGHNA and CDR2 YNFKEQ. The CDR3 length is 16 residues.

This chain joins TRBV7-2 and TRBJ2-1; 10 bases map to TRBD1. J gave up 6 bases and V 4 bases, and 9 bases lay outside the gene matches. The CDR3 sequence is 16 residues long. Germline V gives CDR1 SGHTA, CDR2 FQGNSA. CDR3 sequence: CASSYRQGASGNEQFF. The CDR3 nucleotides read TGTGCCAGCAGCTACCGACAGGGGGCGTCGGGCAATGAGCAGTTCTTC. Combining the CDR3 with reference TRBV7-2 and TRBJ2-1 gives the whole variable domain GAGVSQSPSNKVTEKGKDVELRCDPISGHTALYWYRQSLGQGLEFLIYFQGNSAPDKSGLPSDRFSAERTGGSVSTLTIQRTQQEDSAVYLCASSYRQGASGNEQFFGPGTRLTVL.

The chain links TRBV5-6 to TRBJ2-7, with 8 positions matching TRBD1. V was clipped by 3 bases and J by 5 bases; unmatched bases: 10. Germline lookup yields CDR1 SGHDT and CDR2 YYEEEE. This CDR3 comprises 15 residues. CDR3 in DNA: TGTGCCAGCAGCTCCGACATGGACAGGGCGGACGAGCAGTACTTC. Translating gives CASSSDMDRADEQYF.

In its sample, this clone was seen once. The chain is built from TRBV10-2 and TRBJ2-2, with D perhaps matching TRBD2 (6 bases). The length of the CDR3 is 17 residues. Germline values: CDR1 WSHSY, CDR2 SAAADI. Trimming shortened V by 6 bases and J by 0 bases, and 17 bases separated the two germline ends. DNA of the CDR3: TGCGCCAGCAGGAATTCTAGCGAAGACGCGAACACCGGGGAGCTGTTTTTT. Translated, it gives CASRNSSEDANTGELFF.

This chain connects TRBV5-4 to TRBJ2-2; TRBD2 aligns across 10 bases. V trimming: 4 bases; J trimming: 7 bases; junction bases outside the gene matches: 10. CDR3 size: 16 residues. Looked up from germline, CDR1 is SGHNT and CDR2 is YYREEE (reference sequence). This CDR3 is CASSTFSGGNGGELFF. CDR3 bases: TGTGCCAGCAGCACCTTTAGCGGGGGGAATGGCGGGGAGCTGTTTTTT. The full variable domain, its missing parts supplied by reference TRBV5-4 and TRBJ2-2, is ETGVTQSPTHLIKTRGQQVTLRCSSQSGHNTVSWYQQALGQGPQFIFQYYREEENGRGNFPPRFSGLQFPNYSSELNVNALELDDSALYLCASSTFSGGNGGELFFGEGSRLTVL.

This clone was counted between two and nine times. This chain links TRBV18 with TRBJ1-6; D is undetermined. The CDR3 has 14 residues. From germline, CDR1 is KGHSH and CDR2 LQKENI. V lost 4 bases to trimming and J lost 13 bases, with 17 bases between them. The CDR3 here is CASSRAADNPPLHF. The CDR3 coding sequence is TGTGCCAGCTCACGGGCTGCCGACAATCCCCCCCTCCACTTT.

J is TRBJ2-2 and V is TRBV9; weak D call: TRBD1 (6 bases). V shed 3 bases and J shed 6 bases, with 6 bases lying between them. The germline V gene encodes CDR1 SGDLS and CDR2 YYNGEE. The CDR3 is made up of 12 amino acids. The CDR3 DNA reads TGTGCCAGCAGCGAGGGGGCCGGGGAGCTGTTTTTT. Its protein is CASSEGAGELFF.